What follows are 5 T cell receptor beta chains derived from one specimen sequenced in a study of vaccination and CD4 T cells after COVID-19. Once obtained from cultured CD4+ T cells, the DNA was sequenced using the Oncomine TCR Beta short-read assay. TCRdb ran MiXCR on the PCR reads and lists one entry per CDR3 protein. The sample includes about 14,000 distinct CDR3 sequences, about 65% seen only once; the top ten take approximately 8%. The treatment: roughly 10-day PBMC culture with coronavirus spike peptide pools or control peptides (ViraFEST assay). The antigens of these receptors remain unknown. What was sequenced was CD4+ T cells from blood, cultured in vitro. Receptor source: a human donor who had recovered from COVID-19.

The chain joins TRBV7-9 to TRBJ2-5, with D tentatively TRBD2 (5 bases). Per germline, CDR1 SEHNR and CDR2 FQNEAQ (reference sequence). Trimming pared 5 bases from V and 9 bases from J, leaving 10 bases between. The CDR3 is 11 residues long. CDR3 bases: TGTGCCAGCAGCGAAGAGAGGGCCCAGTACTTC. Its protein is CASSEERAQYF.

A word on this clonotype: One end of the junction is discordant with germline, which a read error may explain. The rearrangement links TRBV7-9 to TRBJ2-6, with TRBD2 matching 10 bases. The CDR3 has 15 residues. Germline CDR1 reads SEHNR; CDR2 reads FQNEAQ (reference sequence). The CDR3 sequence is CAAASGRAGANVLTF. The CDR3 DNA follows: TGTGCCGCGGCTAGCGGGAGAGCTGGGGCCAACGTCCTGACCTTC.

DNA of the CDR3: TGCAGTGGACTAGCGGGGCCCACCGGGGAGCTGTTTTTT. Amino acid sequence: CSGLAGPTGELFF. The genes are TRBV20-1 and TRBJ2-2; 11 bases map to TRBD2. With V trimmed by 7 bases and J by 4 bases, 2 bases remained unmatched. Germline lookup yields CDR1 DFQATT and CDR2 SNEGSKA (reference sequence). The CDR3 has 13 amino acids.

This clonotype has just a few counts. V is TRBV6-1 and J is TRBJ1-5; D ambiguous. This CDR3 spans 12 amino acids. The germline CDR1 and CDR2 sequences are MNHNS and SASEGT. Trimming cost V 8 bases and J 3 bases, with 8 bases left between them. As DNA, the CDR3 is TGTGCCAGCCTGGCTGTCAATCAGCCCCAGCATTTT. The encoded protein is CASLAVNQPQHF.

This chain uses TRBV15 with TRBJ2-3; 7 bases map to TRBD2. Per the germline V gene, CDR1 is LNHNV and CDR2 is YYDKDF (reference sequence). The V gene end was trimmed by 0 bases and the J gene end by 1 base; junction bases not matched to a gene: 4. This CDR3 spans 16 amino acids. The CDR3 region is CATSREAGAGTDTQYF. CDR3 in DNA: TGTGCCACCAGCAGAGAGGCGGGAGCGGGCACAGATACGCAGTATTTT.